Included here is one T cell receptor (beta chain) sequence, with context. Per the study methods: Reference gene primer amplification yielded estimated nucleated cell counts. Generated by immunoSEQ multiplex PCR, the TCRdb table keeps only in-frame clones and is missing some. From that table come the V and J calls and clone size; the DNA was used to work out D and trimming. The table records tens of thousands of clones, around 80% of them present only once. V shed 4 bases and J shed 4 bases, with 15 bases lying between them. The germline V gene has CDR1 SGHDT and CDR2 YYEEEE. This CDR3 region has 15 residues. The data were obtained in a study of blood T cell repertoires in COVID-19.

Sequencing used peripheral blood. The receptor was derived from a woman older than 75 with active or convalescent COVID-19. The chain couples TRBV5-6 to TRBJ1-3; the D gene is possibly TRBD1 (5 bases). CDR3 residues: CASSPWGSGGNTIYF. In DNA form, the CDR3 reads TGTGCCAGCAGCCCCTGGGGCTCTGGCGGAAACACCATATATTTT.